The 11 T cell receptor beta chains below come from one sample, sequenced in a study of OX40 agonist ivuxolimab in advanced cancers. TCRdb's copy holds only in-frame clones and misses some; the assay was immunoSEQ multiplex PCR. The sample shows more than 85,000 clones, about 91% of them seen only once. The sample here was CD4+ or CD8+ T cells sorted from blood, taken in a trial of the OX40 agonist ivuxolimab. The receptor set was obtained from an adult with an advanced solid tumor such as melanoma, head and neck, liver or kidney cancer.

J is TRBJ2-7 and V is TRBV10-1; D remains unclear. Germline assignment: CDR1 WNHNN and CDR2 SYGVQD (reference sequence). The V end was cut by 0 bases, the J end by 1 base, with 13 bases between. This CDR3 is built from 16 residues. CDR3 in amino acids: CASSESKKVGSYEQYF. DNA for the CDR3: TGCGCCAGCAGTGAGTCGAAGAAGGTCGGGTCCTACGAGCAGTACTTC.

This chain joins TRBV7-6 and TRBJ2-2; TRBD2 matches at 9 bases. The CDR3 is 16 residues long. CDR1 SGHVS and CDR2 FNYEAQ come from the germline V gene. V shed 5 bases, J shed 4 bases, and the junction held 8 bases outside the gene matches. For the CDR3, the DNA is TGTGCCAGCAGCCTTATAGCGGGAGAGGTCACCGGGGAGCTGTTTTTT. Its translation is CASSLIAGEVTGELFF.

The chain has TRBV28 and TRBJ1-4; tentatively, D is TRBD1 (5 bases). V was clipped by 5 bases and J by 8 bases, with 9 bases between them. The CDR3 runs to 12 residues. CDR1 is MDHEN and CDR2 is SYDVKM in the germline V gene. The CDR3 DNA sequence: TGTGCCAGCAGTAGACAGACAGAAAAACTGTTTTTT. Protein: CASSRQTEKLFF.

The V gene is TRBV6-5, the J gene TRBJ2-2, with 8 bases identical to TRBD1. The germline gives CDR1 MNHEY, CDR2 SVGAGI. The CDR3 loop spans 15 amino acids. V lost 5 bases, J lost 6 bases, and 8 bases stayed unmatched. This CDR3 is CASSQTRGQAGELFF. In nucleotides, the CDR3 is TGTGCCAGCAGTCAGACCAGGGGGCAAGCCGGGGAGCTGTTTTTT.

This chain joins TRBV6-4 and TRBJ2-1, with TRBD2 identical over 7 bases. V was clipped by 5 bases and J by 8 bases; unmatched bases: 9. The CDR3 has 14 amino acids. Germline CDR1 and CDR2: MRHNA and SNTAGT. CDR3 bases: TGTGCCAGCAGTAACCAAGCGGGATCGGATGAGCAGTTCTTC. This gives the protein CASSNQAGSDEQFF.

J is TRBJ2-1 and V is TRBV6-5, with no clear D. V dropped 4 bases and J dropped 0 bases, with 7 bases sitting between them. The germline V gene has CDR1 MNHEY and CDR2 SVGAGI. This CDR3 contains 14 residues. The CDR3 DNA reads as TGTGCCAGCAGTTCCACCGGCTCCTACAATGAGCAGTTCTTC. Residues: CASSSTGSYNEQFF.

This chain joins TRBV15 and TRBJ1-2; 8 positions match TRBD1. Germline V lookup: CDR1 LNHNV, CDR2 YYDKDF (reference sequence). The CDR3 covers 17 residues. The J segment lost 0 bases and the V segment lost 3 bases, leaving 9 bases of the junction unmatched. CDR3 in DNA: TGTGCCACCAGCAGGGCGACAGGGGCGTTAGCTAACTATGGCTACACCTTC. It yields the protein CATSRATGALANYGYTF.

This clone was observed a single time. This chain uses TRBV27 with TRBJ2-1; TRBD2 matches at 9 bases. The V gene end was trimmed by 8 bases and the J gene end by 0 bases; junction bases not matched to a gene: 14. This CDR3 contains 18 residues. Germline CDR1 and CDR2: MNHEY and SMNVEV (reference sequence). CDR3 coding DNA: TGTGCCAGCCCGGACGCCCTAGCGGGATGGAGCTCCTACAATGAGCAGTTCTTC. This sequence encodes CASPDALAGWSSYNEQFF.

V usage is TRBV18 and J usage is TRBJ1-2; TRBD1 matches at 9 bases. Germline loops: CDR1 KGHSH, CDR2 LQKENI. With 3 bases clipped from V and 3 bases from J, the junction kept 2 bases outside the gene matches. This CDR3 region has 14 residues. The CDR3 DNA sequence: TGTGCCAGCTCACCGGGACAGGGAGACTATGGCTACACCTTC. It encodes CASSPGQGDYGYTF. The complete variable domain, with remaining parts taken from reference TRBV18 and TRBJ1-2, reads NAGVMQNPRHLVRRRGQEARLRCSPMKGHSHVYWYRQLPEEGLKFMVYLQKENIIDESGMPKERFSAEFPKEGPSILRIQQVVRGDSAAYFCASSPGQGDYGYTFGSGTRLTVV.

As DNA, the CDR3 is TGTGCCAGCAGCGTTGACATTGGAAACACCATATATTTT. Translating it yields CASSVDIGNTIYF. V usage is TRBV9 and J usage is TRBJ1-3; D is ambiguous. V shed 2 bases and J shed 3 bases, with 6 bases lying between them. The CDR3 has 13 amino acids. Germline CDR1 reads SGDLS; CDR2 reads YYNGEE. Full variable domain (remainder filled in from reference TRBV9 and TRBJ1-3): DSGVTQTPKHLITATGQRVTLRCSPRSGDLSVYWYQQSLDQGLQFLIQYYNGEERAKGNILERFSAQQFPDLHSELNLSSLELGDSALYFCASSVDIGNTIYFGEGSWLTVV.

The gene calls are TRBV19 and TRBJ2-7; 8 bases map to TRBD2. Germline V lookup: CDR1 LNHDA, CDR2 SQIVND (reference sequence). V lost 5 bases and J lost 2; bases outside the gene matches: 5. This CDR3 is built from 14 residues. CDR3 loop: CASSGLAGTYEQYF. In DNA form, the CDR3 reads TGTGCCAGTAGTGGGCTAGCGGGTACCTACGAGCAGTACTTC.